This TCR beta chain was profiled in a study of identical twins. This clonotype was observed a few times. The antigen is undetermined. Template switching added a universal primer site, and cDNA bore unique molecular identifiers. One entry per CDR3 protein results from TCRdb running MiXCR on the 5' RACE reads. The data hold about 240,000 distinct CDR3 sequences, with about 11% observed a single time. V lost 4 bases and J 4 bases, leaving 16 bases between the germline ends. The CDR3 totals 15 residues. CDR1 is DFQATT, CDR2 SNEGSKA, per germline (reference sequence). Study-wide results and limits: A partial confounding effect on zero-insertion analyses could come from invariant MAIT and iNKT cells. Cord blood's abundant beta clonotypes had fewer insertions, unlike memory repertoires.

The source material was memory T cells sorted from blood. This receptor was obtained from a man aged 50-59 years in good health. The V and J genes are TRBV20-1 and TRBJ1-4, with a possible D match to TRBD1 (5 bases). The CDR3 protein is CSAMGARGFNEKLFF. The CDR3 nucleotides are TGCAGTGCTATGGGTGCGCGGGGGTTTAATGAAAAACTGTTTTTT.